The 11 T cell receptor beta chains below come from one sample, sequenced in a study of blood T cell repertoires in COVID-19. The data were produced by immunoSEQ multiplex PCR, yet TCRdb's version contains in-frame clones alone and is incomplete. The data contain 180,000 or so clones, around four fifths of them singletons. Sequencing was carried out using peripheral blood. Receptor source: a woman at least 80 years old with active or convalescent COVID-19.

This clone was seen a handful of times. The chain couples TRBV27 to TRBJ1-5; D gene uncertain. This CDR3 spans 14 amino acids. Germline-derived CDR1 and CDR2 are MNHEY and SMNVEV (reference sequence). V lost 4 bases and J lost 6, with 13 bases in between. The CDR3 region is CASSSLVGSQPQHF. CDR3 in DNA: TGTGCCAGCAGTTCCTTAGTAGGGAGTCAGCCCCAGCATTTT.

The rearrangement links TRBV12-3 or TRBV12-4 to TRBJ2-7; 8 nucleotides align to TRBD1. After removal of 5 bases from V and 6 bases from J, the junction contained 6 bases not matched to a gene. There are 13 residues in the CDR3. This CDR3 reads CASSRLQGGEQYF. The CDR3 coding sequence is TGTGCCAGCAGTCGTCTACAGGGGGGCGAGCAGTACTTC.

The chain recombines TRBV7-2 with TRBJ1-1, with 9 positions matching TRBD1. The ends lost 5 bases at V and 4 bases at J; junction bases unmatched: 5. The CDR3 has 14 amino acids. The germline V gene has CDR1 SGHTA and CDR2 FQGNSA. The CDR3 loop is CASSHRGLGTEAFF. DNA for the CDR3: TGTGCCAGCAGCCACAGGGGGCTTGGCACTGAAGCTTTCTTT. The full variable domain, with the rest looked up from reference TRBV7-2 and TRBJ1-1, is GAGVSQSPSNKVTEKGKDVELRCDPISGHTALYWYRQSLGQGLEFLIYFQGNSAPDKSGLPSDRFSAERTGGSVSTLTIQRTQQEDSAVYLCASSHRGLGTEAFFGQGTRLTVV.

In its sample, this clone was seen once. The chain is built from TRBV28 and TRBJ1-4; D is perhaps TRBD1 (5 bases). This CDR3 comprises 15 residues. CDR1 is MDHEN and CDR2 is SYDVKM in the germline V gene. Trimming removed 1 base from V and 8 bases from J, with 14 bases in between. The CDR3 region has the DNA TGTGCCAGCAGTTTATCGGGGGACCTGCGGGAAAAACTGTTTTTT. Encoded protein: CASSLSGDLREKLFF.

A single count supports this clone. The chain couples TRBV7-9 to TRBJ2-1; TRBD2 matches 13 bases. V lost 5 bases to trimming and J lost 10 bases; unmatched junction nucleotides: 11. Germline loops: CDR1 SEHNR, CDR2 FQNEAQ (reference sequence). CDR3 length: 16 amino acids. The DNA for the CDR3 is TGTGCCAGCAGCCAGCAACTAGCGGGGGGGCTAGGGGAGCAGTTCTTC. Residues: CASSQQLAGGLGEQFF.

The chain uses TRBV24-1 and TRBJ1-2; the D is unclear. The V end was cut by 0 bases, the J end by 4 bases, with 5 bases between. Germline V gene lookup returns CDR1 KGHDR and CDR2 SFDVKD. This CDR3 comprises 13 residues. The DNA for the CDR3 is TGTGCCACCAGTGATTTGAACTTCTATGGCTACACCTTC. It yields the protein CATSDLNFYGYTF.

Only a few counts were recorded for this clone. This sequence joins TRBV9 and TRBJ2-1, with a possible D match to TRBD2 (6 bases). The CDR3 is 15 amino acids. Germline V lookup: CDR1 SGDLS, CDR2 YYNGEE. The germline V and J ends were trimmed by 0 bases and 0 bases, with 7 bases remaining between them. As DNA, the CDR3 is TGTGCCAGCAGCGTAGCGGGGGTCTCCTACAATGAGCAGTTCTTC. This sequence encodes CASSVAGVSYNEQFF.

V usage is TRBV5-5 and J usage is TRBJ1-2; D is undetermined. V lost 1 base and J lost 0, with 7 bases in between. Germline assignment: CDR1 SGHKS and CDR2 YYEKEE (reference sequence). The CDR3 runs 14 residues. CDR3: CASSLYSSNYGYTF. DNA of the CDR3: TGTGCCAGCAGCTTGTACAGCTCTAACTATGGCTACACCTTC.

The V gene is TRBV28, the J gene TRBJ2-3; TRBD2 aligns across 11 bases. The CDR3 is 16 amino acids. J was trimmed by 0 bases and V by 5 bases; bases with no gene match: 4. The germline V gene encodes CDR1 MDHEN and CDR2 SYDVKM. This CDR3 is CASSTSSGRSTDTQYF. DNA for the CDR3: TGTGCCAGCAGTACTTCTAGCGGGAGGAGCACAGATACGCAGTATTTT. Together with reference TRBV28 and TRBJ2-3, the CDR3 gives the full variable domain: DVKVTQSSRYLVKRTGEKVFLECVQDMDHENMFWYRQDPGLGLRLIYFSYDVKMKEKGDIPEGYSVSREKKERFSLILESASTNQTSMYLCASSTSSGRSTDTQYFGPGTRLTVL.

V usage is TRBV3-1 (or the pseudogene TRBV3-2) and J usage is TRBJ2-1; no definite D call. The germline V gene has CDR1 LGHDT and CDR2 YNNKEL (reference sequence). Trimming removed 1 base at V and 6 bases at J, with 13 bases between. This CDR3 comprises 15 residues. The CDR3 coding sequence is TGTGCCAGCAGCCAAGTCAATGTTTTGGCCAATGAGCAGTTCTTC. Translated, it gives CASSQVNVLANEQFF.

This clone appeared once. The chain has TRBV19 and TRBJ2-1; TRBD2 matches 8 bases. V shed 5 bases and J 9 bases; nucleotides not matched to a gene: 15. Germline CDR1 LNHDA, CDR2 SQIVND (reference sequence). The CDR3 loop spans 16 amino acids. The CDR3 spells CASSDPGTRLVSEQFF. As DNA, the CDR3 is TGTGCCAGTAGTGATCCCGGGACTAGGCTCGTGAGTGAGCAGTTCTTC.